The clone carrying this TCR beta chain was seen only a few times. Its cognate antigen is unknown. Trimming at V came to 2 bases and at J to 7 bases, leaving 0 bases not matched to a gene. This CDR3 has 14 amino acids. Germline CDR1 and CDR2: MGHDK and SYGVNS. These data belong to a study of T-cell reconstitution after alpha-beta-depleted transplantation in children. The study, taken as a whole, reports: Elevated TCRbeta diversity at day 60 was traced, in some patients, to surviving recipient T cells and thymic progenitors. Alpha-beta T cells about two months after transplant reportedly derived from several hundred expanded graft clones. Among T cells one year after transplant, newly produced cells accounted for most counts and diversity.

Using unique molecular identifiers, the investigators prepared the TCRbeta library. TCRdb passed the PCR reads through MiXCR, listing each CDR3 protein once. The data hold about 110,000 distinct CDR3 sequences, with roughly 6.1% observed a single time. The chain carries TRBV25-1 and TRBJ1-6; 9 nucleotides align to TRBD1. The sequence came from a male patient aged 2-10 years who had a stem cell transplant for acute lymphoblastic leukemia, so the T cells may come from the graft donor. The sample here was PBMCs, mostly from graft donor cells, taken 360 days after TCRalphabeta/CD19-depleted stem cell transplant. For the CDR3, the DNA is TGTGCCAGCAGTGAAGGGACAGGGAATTCACCCCTCCACTTT. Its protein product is CASSEGTGNSPLHF.